The 26 T cell receptor beta chains reported below all come from one sample, sequenced in a study of CD8 T cells in Susac syndrome. An input of about 0.45 to 1 ug of RNA was subjected to reverse transcription using random hexamers. TCRdb called the immunoSEQ multiplex PCR reads again in MiXCR, with one record for every CDR3 protein. The sample includes 140,000 to 150,000 distinct CDR3 sequences, approximately 95% seen only once; the top ten take 0.065% to 0.095%. The sample consisted of CD4+ T cells from PBMCs. The receptors shown here come from a human donor with Susac syndrome.

The chain uses TRBV20-1 and TRBJ2-7; D gene unclear. The CDR3 runs 12 residues. V was shortened by 3 bases and J by 3 bases, with 9 bases between the two germline ends. Per the germline V gene, CDR1 is DFQATT and CDR2 is SNEGSKA (reference sequence). In DNA, the CDR3 is TGCAGTGCTAGGGACCGAAACTACGAGCAGTACTTC. Protein product: CSARDRNYEQYF.

This chain uses TRBV20-1 with TRBJ1-1; the match to TRBD1 covers 7 bases. Germline V gene lookup returns CDR1 DFQATT and CDR2 SNEGSKA (reference sequence). The V segment lost 5 bases and the J segment 7 bases; nucleotides outside the gene matches: 4. CDR3 length equals 11 residues. The CDR3 DNA reads as TGCAGTGCTGCACAGGGGTTTGAAGCTTTCTTT. Its translation: CSAAQGFEAFF.

Only one count was recorded for this clonotype. The rearrangement links TRBV20-1 to TRBJ2-5; maybe TRBD2 (5 bases). Between the trimmed V and J ends, which lost 0 bases and 5 bases, there was a span of 19 bases. From germline, CDR1 is DFQATT and CDR2 SNEGSKA (reference sequence). This CDR3 has 16 amino acids. The CDR3 nucleotides read TGCAGTGCTAGAGACCTCCCAAGTGGGAGTAGGGAGACCCAGTACTTC. It specifies CSARDLPSGSRETQYF.

J is TRBJ1-1 and V is TRBV5-4; D ambiguous. Germline CDR1 is SGHNT and CDR2 is YYREEE (reference sequence). The V gene lost 4 bases and the J gene lost 2 bases, with 6 bases spanning the gap. This CDR3 is built from 12 residues. The CDR3: CASSAENTEAFF. CDR3 nucleotide sequence: TGTGCCAGCAGCGCAGAAAACACTGAAGCTTTCTTT.

This clonotype was observed a single time. The chain combines TRBV24-1 with TRBJ1-5; D gene uncertain. Germline V lookup: CDR1 KGHDR, CDR2 SFDVKD. V was trimmed by 5 bases and J by 1 base, leaving 14 bases between them. This CDR3 is 16 amino acids long. This CDR3 is CATSAGGISSNQPQHF. Written as DNA, the CDR3 is TGTGCCACCAGTGCCGGTGGGATTTCGAGCAATCAGCCCCAGCATTTT.

The V gene is TRBV20-1, the J gene TRBJ2-1; TRBD2 agrees at 10 bases. Germline CDR1 DFQATT, CDR2 SNEGSKA (reference sequence). The junction had 11 bases not matched to a gene; V was cut back by 5 bases and J by 7 bases. This CDR3 spans 15 amino acids. Here the CDR3 DNA reads TGCAGTGCTTCCGATAGCGGGAGGCCGGGGAATGAGCAGTTCTTC. This encodes CSASDSGRPGNEQFF.

This clonotype appeared once. J is TRBJ2-5 and V is TRBV29-1; D gene unclear. Germline lookup yields CDR1 SQVTM and CDR2 ANQGSEA. CDR3 size: 13 residues. V lost 2 bases to trimming and J lost 5 bases, with 12 bases between them. The CDR3 sequence: CSVERQPRETQYF. The CDR3 DNA reads TGCAGCGTTGAAAGGCAGCCCCGCGAGACCCAGTACTTC.

The V gene is TRBV7-6, the J gene TRBJ1-5, with D unresolved. There are 15 residues in the CDR3. CDR1 and CDR2 (germline): SGHVS, FNYEAQ. With 1 base removed from V and 0 bases from J, the gap between germline ends came to 7 bases. The DNA for the CDR3 is TGTGCCAGCAGCTTAGGGGCAAATAGCAATCAGCCCCAGCATTTT. It codes for CASSLGANSNQPQHF. The entire variable domain, with the rest obtained from reference TRBV7-6 and TRBJ1-5, is as follows: GAGVSQSPRYKVTKRGQDVALRCDPISGHVSLYWYRQALGQGPEFLTYFNYEAQQDKSGLPNDRFSAERPEGSISTLTIQRTEQRDSAMYRCASSLGANSNQPQHFGDGTRLSIL.

The chain couples TRBV6-5 to TRBJ2-7; D not resolved. V was pared by 7 bases and J by 9 bases, with 4 bases between. Germline CDR1 and CDR2: MNHEY and SVGAGI. The CDR3 is made up of 8 amino acids. CDR3 bases: TGTGCCAGCAAAGGGCAGTACTTC. This gives the protein CASKGQYF.

The rearrangement links TRBV9 to TRBJ2-7; D is unclear. The V end was cut by 4 bases, the J end by 3 bases, with 20 bases between. Germline V gene sequence: CDR1 SGDLS, CDR2 YYNGEE. The CDR3 is made up of 16 amino acids. CDR3 residues: CASSPPPPRSVYEQYF. DNA for the CDR3: TGTGCCAGCAGCCCACCGCCCCCCAGATCCGTCTACGAGCAGTACTTC.

This chain uses TRBV20-1 with TRBJ1-2, with D hard to call. CDR1 is DFQATT and CDR2 is SNEGSKA in the germline V gene (reference sequence). The CDR3 totals 13 residues. Trimming removed 1 base from V and 3 bases from J, with 9 bases in between. The CDR3 coding sequence is TGCAGTGCTAGAGGGGAAACTCACTATGGCTACACCTTC. Translating gives CSARGETHYGYTF.

The chain carries TRBV20-1 and TRBJ2-5, with 9 bases lining up with TRBD2. CDR3 length: 15 amino acids. The V segment lost 0 bases and the J segment 2 bases; nucleotides outside the gene matches: 4. Germline V gene lookup returns CDR1 DFQATT and CDR2 SNEGSKA (reference sequence). This chain's CDR3 is CSARDILAGQETQYF. The CDR3 region has the DNA TGCAGTGCTAGAGATATTCTAGCGGGACAAGAGACCCAGTACTTC.

The chain carries TRBV24-1 and TRBJ2-1; possible D gene TRBD2, 5 bases. Trimming took 5 bases from V and 1 from J, leaving 11 bases between them. CDR3 size: 15 residues. Per the germline V gene, CDR1 is KGHDR and CDR2 is SFDVKD. CDR3 loop: CATSGRTGSYNEQFF. The CDR3 DNA reads as TGTGCCACCAGTGGAAGGACTGGTTCCTACAATGAGCAGTTCTTC.

The CDR3: CASSARSQFRSENEQYF. The CDR3 DNA sequence: TGCGCCAGCAGCGCTCGGTCCCAGTTTCGGTCGGAGAACGAGCAGTACTTC. This chain links TRBV4-1 with TRBJ2-7; D gene unclear. The CDR3 has 17 amino acids. Germline CDR1 and CDR2: MGHRA and YSYEKL. V was cut by 5 bases and J by 5 bases, with 25 bases left in between.

The gene calls are TRBV20-1 and TRBJ2-5, with D perhaps being TRBD1 or TRBD2 (5 bases each). The CDR3 is 16 amino acids. Trimming pared 2 bases from V and 1 base from J, leaving 17 bases between. Germline V CDR1 and CDR2: DFQATT, SNEGSKA (reference sequence). CDR3 DNA: TGCAGTGCTAGAAGTTTGGGAGCCAGGGCCCAAGAGACCCAGTACTTC. This sequence encodes CSARSLGARAQETQYF.

This chain uses TRBV20-1 with TRBJ2-7, with 7 bases aligning to TRBD1. The CDR3 extends over 16 amino acids. The V gene end was trimmed by 0 bases and the J gene end by 3 bases; junction bases not matched to a gene: 11. Germline V gives CDR1 DFQATT, CDR2 SNEGSKA (reference sequence). The CDR3 nucleotides are TGCAGTGCTAGAGATAGGGGGCAGGAGCCCCGCTACGAGCAGTACTTC. It yields the protein CSARDRGQEPRYEQYF.

This sequence joins TRBV3-1 and TRBJ2-7; 7 bases match TRBD2. This CDR3 is 14 amino acids long. J was trimmed by 2 bases and V by 8 bases; bases with no gene match: 9. The germline gives CDR1 LGHDT, CDR2 YNNKEL (reference sequence). The chain's CDR3 is CASSRGGQAYEQYF. DNA for the CDR3: TGTGCCAGCTCACGGGGAGGGCAGGCCTACGAGCAGTACTTC.

This chain links TRBV29-1 with TRBJ1-4; possibly TRBD1 for D (5 bases). The CDR3 runs 13 residues. Germline loops: CDR1 SQVTM, CDR2 ANQGSEA. The ends were cut back, 6 bases at V and 8 bases at J, with 16 bases in the middle. This CDR3 reads CSVGRRGREKLFF. The CDR3 nucleotides are TGCAGCGTAGGGAGGAGGGGCAGAGAAAAACTGTTTTTT.

The DNA for the CDR3 is TGTGCCAGCAGGGGGACATTCACCGAGCAGTTCTTC. Protein: CASRGTFTEQFF. The chain carries TRBV2 and TRBJ2-1, with D maybe TRBD1 (6 bases). The CDR3 is 12 residues long. Germline CDR1 is SNHLY and CDR2 is FYNNEI. V was trimmed by 6 bases and J by 10 bases, leaving 13 bases between them.

CDR3 DNA sequence: TGCAGTGCTAGATCTATGACAGGGACGAATGAAAAACTGTTTTTT. This codes for CSARSMTGTNEKLFF. The chain couples TRBV20-1 to TRBJ1-4; TRBD1 aligns across 7 bases. Per the germline V gene, CDR1 is DFQATT and CDR2 is SNEGSKA (reference sequence). The CDR3 is 15 residues long. V dropped 2 bases and J dropped 5; count of bases not matched to a gene: 8.

The gene calls are TRBV2 and TRBJ1-1; 7 positions agree with TRBD1. The length of the CDR3 is 14 residues. V trimming: 5 bases; J trimming: 2 bases; junction bases outside the gene matches: 5. Germline V CDR1 and CDR2: SNHLY, FYNNEI. This CDR3 is CASSHKGGNTEAFF. The CDR3 DNA follows: TGTGCCAGCAGTCACAAAGGGGGCAACACTGAAGCTTTCTTT.

The rearrangement links TRBV12-3 or TRBV12-4 to TRBJ2-5, with TRBD1 matching over 8 bases. The CDR3 sequence is 14 residues long. The V segment lost 6 bases and the J segment 5 bases; nucleotides outside the gene matches: 8. The CDR3 spells CASRNTGGRETQYF. In nucleotides, the CDR3 is TGTGCCAGCAGAAATACAGGGGGTAGGGAGACCCAGTACTTC.

V gene TRBV7-9 combines with J gene TRBJ1-1, with 9 nucleotides matching TRBD1. Germline-derived CDR1 and CDR2 are SEHNR and FQNEAQ (reference sequence). With 4 bases clipped from V and 4 bases from J, the junction kept 7 bases outside the gene matches. The CDR3 sequence is 15 residues long. This CDR3 is CASSSTGGWGTEAFF. The CDR3 DNA is TGTGCCAGCAGCTCTACAGGGGGCTGGGGCACTGAAGCTTTCTTT.

V is TRBV25-1 and J is TRBJ2-2; D might be TRBD1 or TRBD2, each matching 5 bases. This CDR3 region has 13 residues. Germline assignment: CDR1 MGHDK and CDR2 SYGVNS. Trimming removed 6 bases from V and 5 bases from J, with 10 bases in between. The CDR3 bases are TGTGCCAGCAGCCCCTGGGGGACCGGGGAGCTGTTTTTT. As protein: CASSPWGTGELFF.

This clonotype was picked up one time. The chain recombines TRBV12-3 or TRBV12-4 with TRBJ2-5; tentative D call: TRBD1 (6 bases). This CDR3 has 16 residues. V shed 3 bases and J shed 4 bases, with 18 bases lying between them. CDR3 protein: CASSFGPRTATETQYF. CDR3 coding DNA: TGTGCCAGCAGTTTTGGGCCCCGGACAGCCACAGAGACCCAGTACTTC.

The chain links TRBV3-1 to TRBJ1-1; TRBD1 matches at 7 bases. The CDR3 loop spans 13 amino acids. Germline assignment: CDR1 LGHDT and CDR2 YNNKEL (reference sequence). V gave up 6 bases and J gave up 7 bases; unmatched junction bases: 8. CDR3 sequence: CASSRRGPSEAFF. The CDR3 coding sequence is TGTGCCAGCAGTCGAAGGGGGCCTAGTGAAGCTTTCTTT.